The 32 T cell receptor beta chains presented below share a single source sample, sequenced in a study of T cells in women clearing cervical HPV infection. Method: immunoSEQ multiplex PCR; TCRdb's copy keeps in-frame clones and lacks some. This sample carries about 37,000 clones, with less than 7% going to the ten biggest clones. The sample comprised blood buffy coat. These receptors were collected from a woman aged 18-70 years with a cervical HPV16 infection that either progressed to CIN3+ or cleared (not recorded which).

As concerns this clone: The DNA ends 3 residues before the CDR3 does, and the rest of the CDR3 is filled in from the germline J gene. J is TRBJ2-7 and V is TRBV5-6; 9 bases line up with TRBD1. The CDR3 extends over 14 amino acids. From germline, CDR1 is SGHDT and CDR2 YYEEEE. After removal of 0 bases from V and 2 bases from J, the junction contained 0 bases not matched to a gene. The CDR3 here is CASSLGQGAYEQYF. The DNA read from the CDR3 is TGTGCCAGCAGCTTGGGACAGGGGGCCTACGAG.

Worth noting for this clone: Coverage ceases 3 residues before the CDR3 finishes, and the germline J gene fills in the end. This chain joins TRBV20-1 and TRBJ2-3; TRBD1 is a possible D gene (6 bases). Germline-derived CDR1 and CDR2 are DFQATT and SNEGSKA (reference sequence). Trimming removed 6 bases from V and 0 bases from J, with 16 bases in between. This CDR3 has 15 residues. The sequenced CDR3 bases are TGCAGTGCCCTGTCTAGGGGGTCAAGCACAGATACG. Amino acid sequence: CSALSRGSSTDT. In full, the CDR3 is CSALSRGSSTDTQYF.

A word on this clone: The read terminates 3 residues ahead of where the CDR3 ends, so the germline J gene completes it. This chain uses TRBV12-3 or TRBV12-4 with TRBJ2-2, with TRBD2 identical over 10 bases. Germline trimming cut 3 bases from V and 7 bases from J; bases unmatched to any gene: 5. CDR3 size: 15 residues. The CDR3 sequence is CASSLQAGGFGELFF. The part of the CDR3 DNA that was read is TGTGCCAGCAGTTTGCAAGCGGGGGGGTTCGGGGAG.

As concerns this clone: The CDR3 is cut off 3 residues early in the read; its end comes from the germline J gene. This rearrangement joins TRBV5-6 to TRBJ2-1; the D gene is possibly TRBD2 (5 bases). The CDR3 runs to 15 residues. V shed 1 base and J shed 4 bases, with 12 bases lying between them. The germline V gene encodes CDR1 SGHDT and CDR2 YYEEEE. CDR3 bases read: TGTGCCAGCAGCTTGATGTCGGACTTATACAATGAG. Translated: CASSLMSDLYNE. The full-length CDR3 reads as CASSLMSDLYNEQFF.

In regard to this clone: The CDR3 is cut off 3 residues early in the read; its end comes from the germline J gene. The genes are TRBV23-1 and TRBJ1-2, with 12 bases aligning to TRBD1. TRBV23-1 is an open reading frame, and its role is uncertain. This CDR3 comprises 15 residues. This CDR3 reads CASSRPGQGAGGYTF. CDR3 bases read: TGCGCCAGCAGTCGGCCGGGACAGGGGGCTGGAGGC.

As for this clone: Read data end 3 residues before the CDR3 end; the end is taken from the germline J gene. The rearrangement links TRBV6-2 or TRBV6-3 to TRBJ1-2; unclear D gene. CDR3 size: 11 residues. Germline V lookup: CDR1 MNHEY, CDR2 SVGEGT. Incomplete CDR3 DNA: TGTGCCAGCACCCAGTACAATGAC. Amino acid sequence: CASTQYND. The full CDR3 protein reads CASTQYNDYTF.

Note on this clone: The read terminates 3 residues before the CDR3 end, so the remaining end is supplied by the germline J gene. The chain joins TRBV7-9 to TRBJ2-3; unclear D gene. The CDR3 consists of 11 residues. Germline V gene lookup returns CDR1 SEHNR and CDR2 FQNEAQ (reference sequence). Trimming pared 3 bases from V and 6 bases from J, leaving 4 bases between. CDR3 sequence: CASSFSDTQYF. Incomplete CDR3 DNA: TGTGCCAGCAGCTTTAGCGATACG.

As for this clone: The read ends 3 residues shy of where the CDR3 ends; the end is completed using the germline J gene. The J gene is TRBJ2-4, the V gene TRBV7-9; 7 bases map to TRBD1. Germline assignment: CDR1 SEHNR and CDR2 FQNEAQ (reference sequence). The CDR3 is made up of 13 amino acids. CDR3 sequence: CASSHTGVGGQYF. The sequenced CDR3 bases are TGTGCCAGCAGCCATACAGGGGTTGGGGGT.

Concerning this clone itself: The read falls 3 residues short of the CDR3 end, and the missing part is taken from the germline J gene. This chain uses TRBV7-9 with TRBJ1-2; D not certain. V lost 4 bases and J lost 1, with 7 bases in between. This CDR3 has 13 residues. The germline V gene has CDR1 SEHNR and CDR2 FQNEAQ (reference sequence). This chain's CDR3 is CASSSEGNYGYTF. Incomplete CDR3 DNA: TGTGCCAGCAGCTCAGAGGGTAACTATGGC. Drawing the rest from reference TRBV7-9 and TRBJ1-2, the complete variable domain is DTGVSQNPRHKITKRGQNVTFRCDPISEHNRLYWYRQTLGQGPEFLTYFQNEAQLEKSRLLSDRFSAERPKGSFSTLEIQRTEQGDSAMYLCASSSEGNYGYTFGSGTRLTVV.

About this clone itself: The observed sequence ends 3 residues before the CDR3 terminus, with the missing tail filled in from the germline J gene. This sequence joins TRBV2 and TRBJ1-6; 11 bases fit TRBD1. The CDR3 extends over 14 amino acids. Germline loops: CDR1 SNHLY, CDR2 FYNNEI. The V segment lost 7 bases and the J segment 10 bases; nucleotides outside the gene matches: 6. CDR3 sequence: CASTPGQGESPLHF. The DNA read from the CDR3 is TGTGCCAGCACCCCGGGACAGGGGGAATCACCC.

Turning to this clone: The read ends 3 residues shy of where the CDR3 ends; the end is completed using the germline J gene. The chain uses TRBV19 and TRBJ2-3; D possibly uses TRBD1 or TRBD2 (5 bases each). Germline-derived CDR1 and CDR2 are LNHDA and SQIVND (reference sequence). V was clipped by 6 bases and J by 5 bases, with 6 bases between them. This CDR3 contains 11 residues. CDR3 DNA (partial): TGTGCCAGTAGGAGGGGAGATACG. Its protein is CASRRGDT. The full CDR3 sequence reads CASRRGDTQYF.

As regards this clone: Coverage ceases 3 residues before the CDR3 finishes, and the germline J gene fills in the end. This rearrangement joins TRBV5-1 to TRBJ2-3; a possible D gene is TRBD2 (6 bases). The CDR3 extends over 16 amino acids. The ends were cut back, 0 bases at V and 2 bases at J, with 13 bases in the middle. Germline CDR1 reads SGHRS; CDR2 reads YFSETQ. The part of the CDR3 DNA that was read is TGCGCCAGCAGCTTGGGCTTGGGCGGGAACACAGATACG. Its translation: CASSLGLGGNTDT. From start to end, the CDR3 is CASSLGLGGNTDTQYF.

Turning to this clone: The CDR3 is cut off 3 residues early in the read; its end comes from the germline J gene. The V call is TRBV28, the J call TRBJ1-1; TRBD1 matches 9 bases. After removal of 6 bases from V and 1 base from J, the junction contained 6 bases not matched to a gene. The germline V gene encodes CDR1 MDHEN and CDR2 SYDVKM. The CDR3 has 15 amino acids. The CDR3 is CASRPQGAENTEAFF. Partial CDR3 DNA: TGTGCCAGCAGGCCACAGGGGGCGGAGAACACTGAA.

Comments on this clone: The junction departs from the called germline gene at one end, perhaps through a read error. Read data end 3 residues before the CDR3 end; the end is taken from the germline J gene. The rearrangement links TRBV20-1 to TRBJ2-2; 8 nucleotides align to TRBD2. Germline CDR1 reads DFQATT; CDR2 reads SNEGSKA (reference sequence). CDR3 length: 15 amino acids. Partial CDR3 DNA: TGCAGTGCTCGAGAGACTAGCGCGAACACCGGGGAG. Protein product: CSARETSANTGE. The complete CDR3 sequence is CSARETSANTGELFF.

On this clone itself: The read stops 3 residues short of the end of the CDR3; the missing end is completed from the germline J gene. The chain couples TRBV30 to TRBJ1-2; D is ambiguous. Per the germline V gene, CDR1 is GTSNPN and CDR2 is SVGIG (reference sequence). The CDR3 has 12 residues. Trimming left V 2 bases short and J 6 bases short, with 10 bases between. The CDR3 DNA, read in part, is TGTGCCTGGAGTTGGCGGGAGGATGGC. It specifies CAWSWREDG. The CDR3 in its entirety is CAWSWREDGYTF.

About this clone itself: The read gets to within 3 residues of the CDR3 end, and the germline J gene fills in the rest. V is TRBV19 and J is TRBJ1-2; no firm D call. Germline-derived CDR1 and CDR2 are LNHDA and SQIVND (reference sequence). The CDR3 runs 14 residues. CDR3 amino acids: CASSGLAGNNDYTF. The DNA read from the CDR3 is TGTGCCAGTAGTGGCCTAGCGGGGAACAATGAC.

Comment on this clone: The read stops 3 residues short of the end of the CDR3; the missing end is completed from the germline J gene. The V gene is TRBV15, the J gene TRBJ1-5; 7 bases are a match to TRBD1. The germline gives CDR1 LNHNV, CDR2 YYDKDF (reference sequence). The CDR3 is 16 amino acids. V gave up 1 base and J gave up 4 bases; unmatched junction bases: 7. CDR3 sequence: CATSRGGSRGNQPQHF. The CDR3 DNA, read in part, is TGTGCCACCAGCAGAGGTGGGTCCAGGGGGAATCAGCCC. The full variable domain, rest sourced from reference TRBV15 and TRBJ1-5, is DAMVIQNPRYQVTQFGKPVTLSCSQTLNHNVMYWYQQKSSQAPKLLFHYYDKDFNNEADTPDNFQSRRPNTSFCFLDIRSPGLGDTAMYLCATSRGGSRGNQPQHFGDGTRLSIL.

The CDR3 is CSARPGSTGELFF. CDR3 DNA (partial): TGCAGTGCTAGACCGGGGTCGACCGGGGAG. This chain links TRBV20-1 with TRBJ2-2, with D maybe TRBD2 (5 bases). The CDR3 end is not reached by the read, which stops 3 residues before it; the germline J gene fills it in. Germline V gene data show CDR1 as DFQATT and CDR2 as SNEGSKA (reference sequence). The CDR3 spans 13 residues. The germline V and J ends were trimmed by 2 bases and 5 bases, with 9 bases remaining between them.

The CDR3 DNA, read in part, is TGCAGTGCATTGGGAGGGGATATTCAGCCC. This gives the protein CSALGGDIQP. The whole CDR3 reads CSALGGDIQPQHF. The chain carries TRBV20-1 and TRBJ1-5; tentatively, D is TRBD1 (5 bases). Read coverage stops 3 residues before the CDR3 terminus; the germline J gene supplies the remainder. Germline CDR1 DFQATT, CDR2 SNEGSKA (reference sequence). V was cut by 6 bases and J by 6 bases, with 15 bases left in between. The CDR3 is made up of 13 amino acids.

As for this clone: The read is 3 residues too short to cover the CDR3 end, so that end is filled in from the germline J gene. The genes are TRBV10-3 and TRBJ2-5; D gene uncertain. The CDR3 sequence is 12 residues long. The germline V gene has CDR1 ENHRY and CDR2 SYGVKD. CDR3 bases read: TGTGCCATCGGGCAGGAGCCAGATACC. Translation: CAIGQEPDT. The full CDR3 reads CAIGQEPDTQYF.

Points on this clone: The read terminates 3 residues ahead of where the CDR3 ends, so the germline J gene completes it. V and J are TRBV6-1 and TRBJ1-4, with a weak D call TRBD1 (5 bases). Germline loops: CDR1 MNHNS, CDR2 SASEGT. With 4 bases removed from V and 8 bases from J, the gap between germline ends came to 17 bases. The CDR3 loop spans 15 amino acids. The sequenced CDR3 bases are TGTGCCAGCAGTGGGCTTTGGGGGGGGAACGAAAAA. This translates into CASSGLWGGNEK. The complete CDR3 reads CASSGLWGGNEKLFF.

In regard to this clone: A read error may produce the germline difference seen at one junction end. The sequenced fragment ends 3 residues before the CDR3 boundary, so the rest is inferred from the germline J gene. Other DNA sequences from this sample encode an identical CDR3 as well. The rearrangement joins TRBV2 to TRBJ1-2; D possibly corresponds to TRBD1 (6 bases). The CDR3 extends over 12 amino acids. Germline loops: CDR1 SNHLY, CDR2 FYNNEI. The sequenced part of the CDR3 DNA is TGTGCCAGCAGGTCAGGGGTCGATGGT. It yields the protein CASRSGVDG. The full CDR3 is CASRSGVDGYTF.

Turning to this clone: The read comes to an end 3 residues before the CDR3 does, leaving the germline J gene to fill in the end. This chain uses TRBV5-6 with TRBJ2-2, with a possible D match to TRBD1 (5 bases). Trimming stripped 1 base from V and 7 bases from J, with 11 bases between. The CDR3 has 14 residues. The V gene's germline CDR1 is SGHDT and CDR2 YYEEEE. The CDR3 region is CASSLLGVSGELFF. Partial CDR3 DNA: TGTGCCAGCAGCTTGTTAGGGGTGAGCGGGGAG.

Points on this clone: The read ends 3 residues early relative to the CDR3; the germline J gene fills the gap. The rearrangement joins TRBV20-1 to TRBJ2-7, with 10 bases aligning to TRBD2. Germline loops: CDR1 DFQATT, CDR2 SNEGSKA (reference sequence). J lost 3 bases, V lost 6 bases, and 5 bases had no gene match. This CDR3 contains 13 residues. The part of the CDR3 DNA that was read is TGCAGTGCCGACGGGACTAGCGACTACGAG. Its translation: CSADGTSDYE. The CDR3 reads in full as CSADGTSDYEQYF.

To note about this clone: The CDR3 end lies 3 residues beyond the end of the read and is filled in from the germline J gene. J is TRBJ1-5 and V is TRBV4-1; D gene unclear. The CDR3 loop spans 18 amino acids. CDR1 and CDR2 (germline): MGHRA, YSYEKL. The ends were cut back, 1 base at V and 0 bases at J, with 16 bases in the middle. CDR3 DNA, as far as it was read: TGCGCCAGCAGCCAAGGGTTGAGCAGACTATATAGCAATCAGCCC. This codes for CASSQGLSRLYSNQP. From start to end, the CDR3 is CASSQGLSRLYSNQPQHF.

As to this clone: Read coverage stops 3 residues before the CDR3 terminus; the germline J gene supplies the remainder. The J gene is TRBJ2-7, the V gene TRBV7-2; 7 positions agree with TRBD2. The CDR3 is 14 amino acids. Trimming cost V 0 bases and J 4 bases; bases outside gene matches: 3. The germline V gene has CDR1 SGHTA and CDR2 FQGNSA. The DNA read from the CDR3 is TGTGCCAGCAGCTTAGCTCGGGGGGAATACGAG. Amino acid sequence: CASSLARGEYE. The CDR3 reads in full as CASSLARGEYEQYF.

A word on this clone: The CDR3 end is not reached by the read, which stops 3 residues before it; the germline J gene fills it in. J is TRBJ1-1 and V is TRBV5-1, with 7 bases aligning to TRBD1. There are 16 residues in the CDR3. Trimming at V came to 0 bases and at J to 2 bases, leaving 7 bases not matched to a gene. Germline values: CDR1 SGHRS, CDR2 YFSETQ. The CDR3 DNA, read in part, is TGCGCCAGCAGCTTGGAAGGGGGCAAGGTAAACACTGAA. Its translation is CASSLEGGKVNTE. The complete CDR3 sequence is CASSLEGGKVNTEAFF.

With regard to this clone: The CDR3 end falls 3 residues outside the read, so it is completed with the germline J gene. This sequence joins TRBV5-4 and TRBJ2-2, with a possible D match to TRBD1 (8 bases). Germline V gene lookup returns CDR1 SGHNT and CDR2 YYREEE (reference sequence). This CDR3 comprises 16 residues. The V end lost 3 bases, the J end lost 7 bases, and 19 bases lay between the germline ends. This CDR3 is CASSSPSQGGVGELFF. CDR3 bases read: TGTGCCAGCAGCTCCCCCTCACAGGGGGGGGTCGGGGAG.

Concerning this clone: The read ends 3 residues before the CDR3 terminus; that terminus is restored from the germline J gene. This chain connects TRBV7-6 to TRBJ2-1; 8 nucleotides agree with TRBD2. The CDR3 sequence is 15 residues long. Germline lookup yields CDR1 SGHVS and CDR2 FNYEAQ. V shed 4 bases, J shed 7 bases, and the junction held 9 bases outside the gene matches. CDR3 DNA (partial): TGTGCCAGCAGCTACTGGGTAGCGGGGCAAAATGAG. Translation: CASSYWVAGQNE. The CDR3 in full is CASSYWVAGQNEQFF.

As to this clone: Read data end 3 residues before the CDR3 end; the end is taken from the germline J gene. This sequence joins TRBV2 and TRBJ2-3; 8 bases align to TRBD2. CDR3 length: 16 residues. CDR1 and CDR2 (germline): SNHLY, FYNNEI. J was trimmed by 2 bases and V by 6 bases; bases with no gene match: 10. CDR3 sequence reads: CASSGSSGAHTDTQYF. The part of the CDR3 DNA that was read is TGTGCCAGCAGCGGGAGTAGCGGGGCACACACAGATACG.

To note about this clone: The read ends 3 residues before the CDR3 terminus; that terminus is restored from the germline J gene. The same CDR3 is also encoded by other DNA sequences in this sample. The V and J genes are TRBV30 and TRBJ1-5, with TRBD1 as a possible D gene (5 bases). Germline lookup yields CDR1 GTSNPN and CDR2 SVGIG (reference sequence). The CDR3 has 13 residues. V was trimmed by 1 base and J by 4 bases, leaving 8 bases between them. CDR3 in amino acids: CAWSGQGNQPQHF. The CDR3 bases that were read are TGTGCCTGGAGTGGTCAGGGAAATCAGCCC.

In regard to this clone: Coverage ceases 3 residues before the CDR3 finishes, and the germline J gene fills in the end. The chain employs TRBV13 and TRBJ2-2; D is possibly TRBD1 (5 bases). This CDR3 contains 14 residues. Germline CDR1 and CDR2: PRHDT and FYEKMQ (reference sequence). The DNA read from the CDR3 is TGTGCCAGCAGCCAGACAGATTTTAATTCACCG. Translation gives CASSQTDFNSP. The entire CDR3 sequence reads CASSQTDFNSPLFF.